This TCR beta chain was captured in a study of T cells after yellow fever vaccination. Study at large: Any fraction with a low cell number was prepared using SMART-Seq v4 Ultra Low Input. Study observations and caveats: Post-booster repertoires again held most primary-vaccination clones (approximately 96% CD4, about 88% CD8).

This clonotype was counted only a few times. Antigen unknown. The junction differs from germline at one of its ends, possibly a read error. The TCR cDNA carried a universal primer site and UMIs from 5'RACE template switching. Using its own MiXCR run on the 5' RACE reads, TCRdb lists one record per CDR3 protein. The sample has a few hundred thousand distinct CDR3 sequences; 6.5% to 8.5% are singletons. Germline V gene data show CDR1 as SGHAT and CDR2 as FQNNGV. The CDR3 has 17 amino acids. The V gene is TRBV11-2, the J gene TRBJ2-5, with TRBD2 matching 14 bases. This receptor was taken from a man aged 18-30 years who received the YFV17D yellow fever vaccine. Sequencing used PBMCs, obtained 45 days after the first yellow fever vaccination. In DNA form, the CDR3 reads TGTGCCAGCAGCGCCCGTTTGAGGGGACTAGCGGGGGAGCCCGGGGACTTC. Encoded protein: CASSARLRGLAGEPGDF. The full variable domain, rest sourced from reference TRBV11-2 and TRBJ2-5, is EAGVAQSPRYKIIEKRQSVAFWCNPISGHATLYWYQQILGQGPKLLIQFQNNGVVDDSQLPKDRFSAERLKGVDSTLKIQPAKLEDSAVYLCASSARLRGLAGEPGDFGPGTRLLVL.